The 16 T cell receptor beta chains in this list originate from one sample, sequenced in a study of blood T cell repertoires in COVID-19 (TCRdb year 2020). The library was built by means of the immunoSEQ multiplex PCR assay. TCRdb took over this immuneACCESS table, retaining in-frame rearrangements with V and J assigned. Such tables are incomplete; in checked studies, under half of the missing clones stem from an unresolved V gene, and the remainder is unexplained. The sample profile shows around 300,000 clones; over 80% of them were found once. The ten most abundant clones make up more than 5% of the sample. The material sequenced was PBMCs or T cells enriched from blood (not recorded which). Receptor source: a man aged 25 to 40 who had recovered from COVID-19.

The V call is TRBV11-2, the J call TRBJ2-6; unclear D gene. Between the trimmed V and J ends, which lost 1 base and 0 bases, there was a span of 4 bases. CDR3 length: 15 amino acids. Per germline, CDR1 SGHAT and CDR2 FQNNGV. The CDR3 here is CASSLARSGANVLTF. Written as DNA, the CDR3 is TGTGCCAGCAGCTTAGCCCGCTCTGGGGCCAACGTCCTGACTTTC.

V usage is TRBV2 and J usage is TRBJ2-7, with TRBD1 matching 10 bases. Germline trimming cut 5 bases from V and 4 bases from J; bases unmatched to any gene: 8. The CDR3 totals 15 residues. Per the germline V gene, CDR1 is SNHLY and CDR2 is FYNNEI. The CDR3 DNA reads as TGTGCCAGCAGTTCCCCCGGGACAGGGGTTTACGAGCAGTACTTC. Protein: CASSSPGTGVYEQYF.

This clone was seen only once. CDR3 protein: CASSLDLAGKNIQYF. CDR3 nucleotide sequence: TGTGCCAGCAGCTTAGATCTTGCGGGGAAAAACATTCAGTACTTC. This sequence joins TRBV11-2 and TRBJ2-4, with D possibly being TRBD2 (6 bases). The CDR3 totals 15 residues. Germline assignment: CDR1 SGHAT and CDR2 FQNNGV. V lost 0 bases to trimming and J lost 4 bases, with 10 bases between them.

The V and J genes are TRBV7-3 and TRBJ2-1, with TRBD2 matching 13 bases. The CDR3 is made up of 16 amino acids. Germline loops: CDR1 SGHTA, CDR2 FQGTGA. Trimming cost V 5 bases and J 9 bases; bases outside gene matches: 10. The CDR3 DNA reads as TGTGCCAGCAGCCCACAACTAGCGGGGGGGCGGGCTGAGCAGTTCTTC. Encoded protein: CASSPQLAGGRAEQFF.

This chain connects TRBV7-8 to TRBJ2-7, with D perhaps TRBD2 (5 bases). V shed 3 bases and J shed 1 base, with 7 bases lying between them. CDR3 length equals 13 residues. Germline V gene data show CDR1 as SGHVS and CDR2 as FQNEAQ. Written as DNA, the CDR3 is TGTGCCAGCAGCTTTGGGGAGTCCTACGAGCAGTACTTC. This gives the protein CASSFGESYEQYF.

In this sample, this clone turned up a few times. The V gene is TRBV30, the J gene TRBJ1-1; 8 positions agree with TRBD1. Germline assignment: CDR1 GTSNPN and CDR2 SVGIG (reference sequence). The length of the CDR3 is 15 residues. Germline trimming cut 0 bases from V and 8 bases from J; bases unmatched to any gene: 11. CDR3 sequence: CAWSVGQGGKLEAFF. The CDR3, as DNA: TGTGCCTGGAGTGTAGGACAGGGAGGAAAATTAGAAGCTTTCTTT.

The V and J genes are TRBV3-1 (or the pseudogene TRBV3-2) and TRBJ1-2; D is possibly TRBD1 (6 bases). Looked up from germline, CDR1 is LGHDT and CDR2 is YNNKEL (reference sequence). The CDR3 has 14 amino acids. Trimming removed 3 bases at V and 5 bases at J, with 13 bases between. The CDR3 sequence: CASSQGAGEYGYTF. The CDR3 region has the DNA TGTGCCAGCAGCCAGGGGGCGGGGGAATATGGCTACACCTTC.

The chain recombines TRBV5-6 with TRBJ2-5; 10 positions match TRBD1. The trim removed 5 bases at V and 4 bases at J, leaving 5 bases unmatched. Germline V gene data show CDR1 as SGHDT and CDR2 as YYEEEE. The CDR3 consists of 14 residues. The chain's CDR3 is CASSPDRGGETQYF. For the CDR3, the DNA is TGTGCCAGCAGTCCGGACAGGGGGGGAGAGACCCAGTACTTC.

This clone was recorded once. The CDR3 is CASSPGGDYEQYF. CDR3 DNA sequence: TGTGCCAGCAGCCCGGGCGGGGACTACGAGCAGTACTTC. The V gene is TRBV7-6, the J gene TRBJ2-7; D perhaps matches TRBD2 (6 bases). The CDR3 spans 13 residues. V was trimmed by 5 bases and J by 3 bases, leaving 11 bases between them. Germline CDR1 and CDR2: SGHVS and FNYEAQ.

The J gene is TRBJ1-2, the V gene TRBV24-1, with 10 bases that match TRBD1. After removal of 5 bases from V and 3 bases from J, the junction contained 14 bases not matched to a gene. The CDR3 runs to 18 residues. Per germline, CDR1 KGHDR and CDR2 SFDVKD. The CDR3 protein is CATSVLGGTGERDYGYTF. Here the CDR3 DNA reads TGTGCCACCAGTGTCCTAGGGGGGACAGGGGAAAGGGACTATGGCTACACCTTC.

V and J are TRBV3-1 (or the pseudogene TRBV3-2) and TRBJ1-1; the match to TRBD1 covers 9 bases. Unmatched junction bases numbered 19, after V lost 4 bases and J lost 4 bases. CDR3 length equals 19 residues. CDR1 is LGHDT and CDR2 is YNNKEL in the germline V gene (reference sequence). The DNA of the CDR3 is TGTGCCAGCAGCCCCCGCCCCACAGGGGGCTTTAGAGAGGGCACTGAAGCTTTCTTT. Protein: CASSPRPTGGFREGTEAFF.

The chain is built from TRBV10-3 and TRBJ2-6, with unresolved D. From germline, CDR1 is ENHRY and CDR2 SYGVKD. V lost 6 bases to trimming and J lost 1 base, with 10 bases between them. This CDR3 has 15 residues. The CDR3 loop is CAISPVPSGANVLTF. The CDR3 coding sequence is TGTGCCATCAGCCCGGTCCCTTCTGGGGCCAACGTCCTGACTTTC.

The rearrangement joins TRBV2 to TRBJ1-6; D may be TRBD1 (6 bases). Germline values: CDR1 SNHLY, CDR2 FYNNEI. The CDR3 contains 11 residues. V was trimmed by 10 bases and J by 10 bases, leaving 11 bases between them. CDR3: CATRGGSPLHF. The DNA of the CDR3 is TGTGCCACAAGGGGGGGGTCACCCCTCCACTTT.

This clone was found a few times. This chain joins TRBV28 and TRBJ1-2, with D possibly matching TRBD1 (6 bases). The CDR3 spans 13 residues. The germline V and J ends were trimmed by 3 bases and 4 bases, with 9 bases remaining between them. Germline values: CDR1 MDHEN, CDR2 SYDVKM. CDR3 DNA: TGTGCCAGCAGTTTCAGGGACATCTATGGCTACACCTTC. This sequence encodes CASSFRDIYGYTF.

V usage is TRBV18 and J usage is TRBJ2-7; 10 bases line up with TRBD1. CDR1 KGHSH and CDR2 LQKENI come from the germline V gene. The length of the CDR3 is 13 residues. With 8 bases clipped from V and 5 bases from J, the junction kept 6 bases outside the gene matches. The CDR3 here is CASGRDRGNEQYF. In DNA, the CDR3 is TGTGCCAGCGGCCGGGACAGGGGTAACGAGCAGTACTTC.

CDR3 DNA: TGTGCCAGCTCACCCGGGACTAGGCAAGAGACCCAGTACTTC. It yields the protein CASSPGTRQETQYF. The V gene is TRBV18, the J gene TRBJ2-5; 8 positions match TRBD2. Germline V lookup: CDR1 KGHSH, CDR2 LQKENI. The CDR3 consists of 14 residues. Trimming at V came to 3 bases and at J to 2 bases, leaving 2 bases not matched to a gene.